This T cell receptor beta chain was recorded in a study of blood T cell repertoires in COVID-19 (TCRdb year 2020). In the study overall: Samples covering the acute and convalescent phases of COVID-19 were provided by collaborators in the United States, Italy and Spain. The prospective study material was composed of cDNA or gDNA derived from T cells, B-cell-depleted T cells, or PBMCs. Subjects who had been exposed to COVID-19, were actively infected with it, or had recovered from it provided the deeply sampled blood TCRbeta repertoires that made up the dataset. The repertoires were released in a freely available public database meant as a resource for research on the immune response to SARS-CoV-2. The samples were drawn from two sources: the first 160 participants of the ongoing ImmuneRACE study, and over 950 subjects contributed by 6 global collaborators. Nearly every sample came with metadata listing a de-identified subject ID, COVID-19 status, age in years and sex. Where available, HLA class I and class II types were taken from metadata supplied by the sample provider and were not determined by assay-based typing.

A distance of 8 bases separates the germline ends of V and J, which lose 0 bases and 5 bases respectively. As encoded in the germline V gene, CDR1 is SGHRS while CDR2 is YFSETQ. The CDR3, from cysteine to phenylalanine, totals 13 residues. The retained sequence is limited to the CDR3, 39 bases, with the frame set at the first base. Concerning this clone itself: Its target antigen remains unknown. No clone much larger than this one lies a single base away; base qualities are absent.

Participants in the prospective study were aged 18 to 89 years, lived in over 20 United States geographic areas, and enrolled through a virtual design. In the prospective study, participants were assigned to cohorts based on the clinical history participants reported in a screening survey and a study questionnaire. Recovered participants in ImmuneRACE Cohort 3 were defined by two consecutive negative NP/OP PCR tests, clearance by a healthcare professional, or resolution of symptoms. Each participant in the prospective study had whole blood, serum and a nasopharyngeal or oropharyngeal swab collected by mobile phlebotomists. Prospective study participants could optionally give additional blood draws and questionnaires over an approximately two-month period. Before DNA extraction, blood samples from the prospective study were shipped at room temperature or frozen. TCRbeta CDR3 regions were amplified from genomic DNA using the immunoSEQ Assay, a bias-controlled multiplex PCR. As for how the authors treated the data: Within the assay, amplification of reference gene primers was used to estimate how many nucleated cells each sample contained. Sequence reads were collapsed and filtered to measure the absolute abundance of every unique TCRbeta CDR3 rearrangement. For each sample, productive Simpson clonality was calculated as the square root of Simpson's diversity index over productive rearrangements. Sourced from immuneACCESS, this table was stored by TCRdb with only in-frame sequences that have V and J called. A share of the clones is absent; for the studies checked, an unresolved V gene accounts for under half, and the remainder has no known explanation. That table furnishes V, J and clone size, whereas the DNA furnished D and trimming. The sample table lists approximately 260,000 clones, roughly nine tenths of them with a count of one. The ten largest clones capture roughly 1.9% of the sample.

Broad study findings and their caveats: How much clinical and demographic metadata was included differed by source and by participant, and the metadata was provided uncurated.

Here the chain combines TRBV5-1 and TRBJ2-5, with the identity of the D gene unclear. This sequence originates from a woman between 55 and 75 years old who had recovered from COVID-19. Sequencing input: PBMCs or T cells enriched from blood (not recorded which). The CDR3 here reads CASSLGATETQYF. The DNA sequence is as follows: TGCGCCAGCAGCTTGGGGGCTACGGAGACCCAGTACTTC. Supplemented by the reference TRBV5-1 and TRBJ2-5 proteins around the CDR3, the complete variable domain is KAGVTQTPRYLIKTRGQQVTLSCSPISGHRSVSWYQQTPGQGLQFLFEYFSETQRNKGNFPGRFSGRQFSNSRSEMNVSTLELGDSALYLCASSLGATETQYFGPGTRLLVL.